This T cell receptor (beta chain) was observed in a study of human T cells and chemical hapten exposure. Study conclusions and caveats: Patch test score was positively correlated with the counts of TCRs that had expanded at PT1.

From the RACE reads, TCRdb called clonotypes with MiXCR, one entry per CDR3 protein. The top ten clones hold around 3% of a sample with about 100,000 distinct CDR3 sequences, about an eighth of them seen once. Time point meaning: patch test 2, 6 weeks after DPC sensitization. Treatment described: therapeutic diphenylcyclopropenone sensitization with weekly scalp DPC. Donation of samples came from alopecia patients who were 18 to 70 years old and suitable for DPC. Trimming pared 1 base from V and 0 bases from J, leaving 4 bases between. CDR1 and CDR2 (germline): ENHRY, SYGVKD. This CDR3 is built from 14 residues. Comments on this clonotype: The antigen is unknown.

The source was whole blood, collected in connection with sensitization to the hapten diphenylcyclopropenone (DPC). The chain uses TRBV10-3 and TRBJ1-3; D gene uncertain. The TCR sequence derives from a woman in her 40s with alopecia areata. Some clones in this sample may be carry-over from other donors' samples. The CDR3 nucleotides read TGTGCCATCAGTGAGTTGACCTCTGGAAACACCATATATTTT. This encodes CAISELTSGNTIYF.